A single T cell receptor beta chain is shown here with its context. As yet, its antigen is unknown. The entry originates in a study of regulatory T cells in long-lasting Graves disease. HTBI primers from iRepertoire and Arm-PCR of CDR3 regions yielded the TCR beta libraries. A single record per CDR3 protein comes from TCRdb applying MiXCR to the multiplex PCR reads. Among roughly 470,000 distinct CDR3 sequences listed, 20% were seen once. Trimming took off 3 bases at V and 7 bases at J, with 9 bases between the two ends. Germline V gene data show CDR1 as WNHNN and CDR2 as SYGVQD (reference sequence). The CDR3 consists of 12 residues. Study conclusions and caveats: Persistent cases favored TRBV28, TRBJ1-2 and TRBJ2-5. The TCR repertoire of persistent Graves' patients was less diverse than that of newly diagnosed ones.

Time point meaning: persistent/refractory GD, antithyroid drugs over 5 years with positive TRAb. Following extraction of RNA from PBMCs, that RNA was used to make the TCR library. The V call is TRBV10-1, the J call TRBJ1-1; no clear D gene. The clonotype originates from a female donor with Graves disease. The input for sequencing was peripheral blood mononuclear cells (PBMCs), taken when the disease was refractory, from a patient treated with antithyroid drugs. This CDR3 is CASSDPRGEAFF. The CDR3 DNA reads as TGCGCCAGCAGTGATCCACGGGGTGAAGCTTTCTTT.